Sequencing of this T cell receptor beta chain was carried out in a study of blood T cell repertoires in COVID-19. The overall study: The United States, Italy and Spain provided the acute and convalescent COVID-19 samples. T cells, B-cell-depleted T cells, or PBMCs supplied cDNA or gDNA.

The CDR3 spans 15 residues. V was trimmed by 4 bases and J by 2 bases, leaving 15 bases between them. Germline values: CDR1 SGHDT, CDR2 YYEEEE. Authors' data handling: How many nucleated cells were present was estimated from reference gene primer amplification. Sequenced by immunoSEQ multiplex PCR; TCRdb stores in-frame clones only, minus some. That table supplies the V and J calls and clone size; D and trimming were determined from the DNA. The profile shows 150,000 to 200,000 clones, around 87% of them singletons. This TCR came from a man younger than 35 with active or convalescent COVID-19. What was sequenced was peripheral blood. This chain uses TRBV5-6 with TRBJ1-2; D remains unclear. The CDR3 DNA reads TGTGCCAGCAGCCGAATTGGATACAGCAACTATGGCTACACCTTC. This gives the protein CASSRIGYSNYGYTF.